The 9 T cell receptor beta chains reported below all come from one sample, sequenced in a study of cytomegalovirus exposure and HLA in healthy donors (dated by TCRdb to 2016 to 2017). The library relied on the immunoSEQ multiplex PCR assay. For the multiplex PCR, a mixture combining 60 forward primers for TCR Vbeta segments and 13 reverse primers for TCR Jbeta segments was used. TCRdb provides this immuneACCESS table in a form limited to in-frame rearrangements. Some clones are lacking; in checked studies, under half of them reflect an unresolved V gene, and why the rest are absent is not known. In this sample the table shows roughly 100,000 clones, 70% to 85% of which occur a single time. Under 13% of the sample rests with the top ten. Sequenced: PBMCs. The receptors here all came from a human donor in good health.

The chain is built from TRBV7-3 and TRBJ2-7; the D gene is possibly TRBD1 (5 bases). Germline-derived CDR1 and CDR2 are SGHTA and FQGTGA. The CDR3 loop spans 14 amino acids. The ends were cut back, 1 base at V and 5 bases at J, with 12 bases in the middle. For the CDR3, the DNA is TGTGCCAGCAGCTTAAGGCCAGGGCCCCACGAGCAGTACTTC. This gives the protein CASSLRPGPHEQYF.

The chain joins TRBV6-5 to TRBJ1-1; D unresolved. V shed 6 bases and J shed 2 bases, with 16 bases lying between them. This CDR3 contains 15 residues. The germline V gene encodes CDR1 MNHEY and CDR2 SVGAGI. The CDR3 sequence is CASSRPRVSNTEAFF. CDR3 DNA: TGTGCCAGCAGCCGACCACGGGTTAGCAACACTGAAGCTTTCTTT.

CDR3 residues: CASSLGDARGYEQYF. The DNA for the CDR3 is TGTGCCAGCAGCTTAGGCGACGCCCGAGGCTACGAGCAGTACTTC. The rearrangement joins TRBV7-8 to TRBJ2-5; D gene ambiguous. The better agreement between TRBJ2-7 and the DNA end casts doubt on the J call. Per the germline V gene, CDR1 is SGHVS and CDR2 is FQNEAQ. The CDR3 contains 15 residues.

The chain combines TRBV5-1 with TRBJ1-1; D is perhaps TRBD1 (5 bases). V was pared by 4 bases and J by 4 bases, with 17 bases between. Germline V gene sequence: CDR1 SGHRS, CDR2 YFSETQ. The CDR3 contains 15 residues. The CDR3 loop reads CASSVGQPPGTEAFF. The CDR3 DNA reads TGCGCCAGCAGCGTAGGACAACCGCCCGGCACTGAAGCTTTCTTT.

Only a few counts were recorded for this clone. The chain joins TRBV12-5 to TRBJ2-2; D call uncertain. CDR3 length equals 14 residues. The germline V and J ends were trimmed by 1 base and 2 bases, with 5 bases remaining between them. The germline V gene has CDR1 LGHNT and CDR2 FRNRAP. CDR3 nucleotides: TGTGCTAGTGGTTTGGCTCCCAACACCGGGGAGCTGTTTTTT. Its protein is CASGLAPNTGELFF.

The rearrangement links TRBV7-9 to TRBJ1-1, with 7 bases fitting TRBD1. Germline V gene lookup returns CDR1 SEHNR and CDR2 FQNEAQ (reference sequence). V dropped 5 bases and J dropped 3; count of bases not matched to a gene: 9. CDR3 length: 15 residues. Here the CDR3 DNA reads TGTGCCAGCAGCCCCGGGACAGCGGGGGACACTGAAGCTTTCTTT. Protein: CASSPGTAGDTEAFF.

V and J are TRBV19 and TRBJ2-2; TRBD1 agrees at 8 bases. The J segment lost 2 bases and the V segment lost 9 bases, leaving 11 bases of the junction unmatched. The CDR3 loop spans 16 amino acids. The germline gives CDR1 LNHDA, CDR2 SQIVND (reference sequence). CDR3 sequence (DNA): TGTGCCAGCAGACTCCCGGGACAGGTTAACACCGGGGAGCTGTTTTTT. Its protein product is CASRLPGQVNTGELFF.

The sample holds a few counts of this clone. CDR3 sequence (DNA): TGTGCCAGCTCACCAGTGCAGGGCATCGGCGGAACTGTTACCTACGAGCAGTACTTC. It translates to CASSPVQGIGGTVTYEQYF. The chain carries TRBV18 and TRBJ2-7; maybe TRBD1 (5 bases). The CDR3 runs to 19 residues. Germline CDR1 and CDR2: KGHSH and LQKENI. V lost 2 bases and J lost 2, with 25 bases in between.

The chain links TRBV9 to TRBJ2-2; 10 bases line up with TRBD2. Germline trimming cut 1 base from V and 4 bases from J; bases unmatched to any gene: 7. Looked up from germline, CDR1 is SGDLS and CDR2 is YYNGEE. This CDR3 has 17 amino acids. As DNA, the CDR3 is TGTGCCAGCAGCGTACAACTAGCGGGAAGGGGCACCGGGGAGCTGTTTTTT. Translation gives CASSVQLAGRGTGELFF. Full variable domain (rest looked up from reference TRBV9 and TRBJ2-2): DSGVTQTPKHLITATGQRVTLRCSPRSGDLSVYWYQQSLDQGLQFLIQYYNGEERAKGNILERFSAQQFPDLHSELNLSSLELGDSALYFCASSVQLAGRGTGELFFGEGSRLTVL.